The 29 T cell receptor beta chains below all came from one sample that was sequenced in a study of blood T cell repertoires in COVID-19. Here immunoSEQ multiplex PCR was the method, and the copy in TCRdb shows in-frame clones only, minus some. The sample has some 230,000 clones, roughly 83% seen once. The sequenced material came from peripheral blood. These receptors came from a woman aged 45 to 65 with acute or convalescent COVID-19.

This clone was observed a handful of times. The rearrangement joins TRBV7-9 to TRBJ1-2; TRBD1 might be the D (5 bases). Germline loops: CDR1 SEHNR, CDR2 FQNEAQ (reference sequence). V was cut by 4 bases and J by 3 bases, with 12 bases left in between. This CDR3 is 14 amino acids long. DNA for the CDR3: TGTGCCAGCAGCTCGCGGGACGGAGACTATGGCTACACCTTC. Translation: CASSSRDGDYGYTF.

The chain uses TRBV4-2 and TRBJ1-4; TRBD1 aligns across 8 bases. Germline loops: CDR1 LGHNA, CDR2 YNFKEQ. This CDR3 spans 17 amino acids. V shed 4 bases, J shed 2 bases, and the junction held 9 bases outside the gene matches. The CDR3 DNA follows: TGTGCCAGCAGCCGAACGGACAGGGAATATACTAATGAAAAACTGTTTTTT. It translates to CASSRTDREYTNEKLFF.

The genes are TRBV12-3 or TRBV12-4 and TRBJ2-7; 8 bases fit TRBD2. The CDR3 consists of 13 residues. The V segment lost 3 bases and the J segment 3 bases; nucleotides outside the gene matches: 1. The CDR3 here is CASSFGRGYEQYF. Here the CDR3 DNA reads TGTGCCAGCAGTTTCGGGAGGGGCTACGAGCAGTACTTC.

The gene calls are TRBV5-1 and TRBJ2-1; TRBD2 matches at 10 bases. V trimming: 5 bases; J trimming: 6 bases; junction bases outside the gene matches: 20. The germline CDR1 and CDR2 sequences are SGHRS and YFSETQ. The CDR3 contains 19 residues. The CDR3 DNA is TGCGCCAGCAGTACCGTACCATCAGGACTAGCGGCCTCAAGCAATGAGCAGTTCTTC. Protein product: CASSTVPSGLAASSNEQFF.

The rearrangement links TRBV7-2 to TRBJ1-2, with 11 bases matching TRBD1. CDR3 length equals 14 residues. The ends lost 4 bases at V and 8 bases at J; junction bases unmatched: 6. The V gene's germline CDR1 is SGHTA and CDR2 FQGNSA. This CDR3 reads CASSSGTGGRGYTF. For the CDR3, the DNA is TGTGCCAGCAGCTCCGGGACAGGGGGTCGGGGCTACACCTTC.

The V call is TRBV30, the J call TRBJ1-5; D is undetermined. Trimming took 0 bases from V and 6 from J, leaving 12 bases between them. Germline values: CDR1 GTSNPN, CDR2 SVGIG (reference sequence). The CDR3 is made up of 14 amino acids. CDR3 in amino acids: CAWSVPEAGQPQHF. The CDR3 bases are TGTGCCTGGAGTGTCCCCGAAGCGGGTCAGCCCCAGCATTTT.

In DNA, the CDR3 is TGTGCCAGCACCCCGTCTCAGTCTGGGGCCAACGTCCTGACTTTC. Translation: CASTPSQSGANVLTF. V and J are TRBV28 and TRBJ2-6; D remains unclear. The CDR3 length is 15 residues. V dropped 7 bases and J dropped 1 base, with 11 bases sitting between them. The germline CDR1 and CDR2 sequences are MDHEN and SYDVKM.

The chain combines TRBV18 with TRBJ1-1, with a possible D match to TRBD1 (5 bases). The CDR3 is 16 residues long. The germline V gene encodes CDR1 KGHSH and CDR2 LQKENI. V was pared by 2 bases and J by 1 base, with 14 bases between. CDR3 loop: CASSPNLGQGNTEAFF. Here the CDR3 DNA reads TGTGCCAGCTCACCAAATTTAGGACAAGGGAACACTGAAGCTTTCTTT.

This rearrangement joins TRBV30 to TRBJ2-2, with TRBD2 as a possible D gene (5 bases). The germline CDR1 and CDR2 sequences are GTSNPN and SVGIG (reference sequence). V shed 0 bases and J shed 6 bases, with 8 bases lying between them. There are 13 residues in the CDR3. CDR3 nucleotide sequence: TGTGCCTGGAGTGTGCGGGCTGCCGGGGAGCTGTTTTTT. It is translated as CAWSVRAAGELFF.

The chain combines TRBV6-4 with TRBJ1-6; D may be TRBD1 (6 bases). CDR1 is MRHNA and CDR2 is SNTAGT in the germline V gene. Between the trimmed V and J ends, which lost 5 bases and 12 bases, there was a span of 14 bases. CDR3 length equals 13 residues. The CDR3 DNA is TGTGCCAGCAGTCCAGGGGATGGTTTACCCCTCCACTTT. Residues: CASSPGDGLPLHF.

CDR3 loop: CASSFSGAGTGELFF. CDR3 sequence (DNA): TGTGCCAGCAGCTTCTCGGGAGCCGGAACCGGGGAGCTGTTTTTT. This chain joins TRBV11-2 and TRBJ2-2; TRBD2 is a possible D gene (6 bases). This CDR3 contains 15 residues. CDR1 is SGHAT and CDR2 is FQNNGV in the germline V gene. Trimming shortened V by 3 bases and J by 5 bases, and 13 bases separated the two germline ends.

This clone was seen a single time. The chain has TRBV5-1 and TRBJ1-5; 7 bases map to TRBD1. Germline assignment: CDR1 SGHRS and CDR2 YFSETQ. Trimming at V came to 0 bases and at J to 4 bases, leaving 4 bases not matched to a gene. CDR3 size: 15 residues. The CDR3, as DNA: TGCGCCAGCAGCTTGGATGGACAGGTAAATCAGCCCCAGCATTTT. Its translation: CASSLDGQVNQPQHF.

The V and J genes are TRBV25-1 and TRBJ2-7; a weak D match, TRBD1 (6 bases). Germline CDR1 reads MGHDK; CDR2 reads SYGVNS. The CDR3 runs 15 residues. The V end lost 3 bases, the J end lost 4 bases, and 16 bases lay between the germline ends. In nucleotides, the CDR3 is TGTGCCAGCAGTGATTACGGACGGGACATTTACGAGCAGTACTTC. Its translation: CASSDYGRDIYEQYF.

The chain recombines TRBV9 with TRBJ1-2, with D possibly being TRBD1 (6 bases). The V gene's germline CDR1 is SGDLS and CDR2 YYNGEE. The ends were cut back, 3 bases at V and 10 bases at J, with 13 bases in the middle. This CDR3 is 12 amino acids long. This CDR3 reads CASSGLAGAYTF. The CDR3 coding sequence is TGTGCCAGCAGCGGACTGGCAGGGGCCTACACCTTC.

The chain employs TRBV27 and TRBJ2-7, with D hard to call. The germline V gene has CDR1 MNHEY and CDR2 SMNVEV (reference sequence). The CDR3 loop spans 10 amino acids. Trimming shortened V by 3 bases and J by 7 bases, and 4 bases separated the two germline ends. The CDR3 protein is CASSFKEQYF. In nucleotides, the CDR3 is TGTGCCAGCAGTTTTAAAGAGCAGTACTTC.

The chain employs TRBV28 and TRBJ1-1; TRBD1 agrees at 8 bases. Unmatched junction bases numbered 9, after V lost 6 bases and J lost 0 bases. This CDR3 region has 16 residues. Germline V gene data show CDR1 as MDHEN and CDR2 as SYDVKM. The CDR3 sequence: CASSRDRGDLNTEAFF. As DNA, the CDR3 is TGTGCCAGCAGCAGAGACAGGGGCGACTTGAACACTGAAGCTTTCTTT.

The chain is built from TRBV5-1 and TRBJ2-5; 12 nucleotides match TRBD2. The CDR3 contains 17 residues. The ends lost 4 bases at V and 3 bases at J; junction bases unmatched: 10. Looked up from germline, CDR1 is SGHRS and CDR2 is YFSETQ. The CDR3 is CASSRRASGGVEETQYF. For the CDR3, the DNA is TGCGCCAGCAGCCGGCGGGCTAGCGGGGGGGTAGAAGAGACCCAGTACTTC.

This rearrangement joins TRBV18 to TRBJ2-5, with D perhaps TRBD2 (5 bases). This CDR3 contains 14 residues. The germline V gene encodes CDR1 KGHSH and CDR2 LQKENI. Between the trimmed V and J ends, which lost 3 bases and 5 bases, there was a span of 13 bases. The CDR3 loop reads CASSPGREMETQYF. The CDR3 DNA reads as TGTGCCAGCTCACCCGGAAGGGAGATGGAGACCCAGTACTTC.

This clone was counted at least ten times. This chain uses TRBV3-1 (or the pseudogene TRBV3-2) with TRBJ1-2, with unresolved D. The CDR3 covers 13 residues. From germline, CDR1 is LGHDT and CDR2 YNNKEL (reference sequence). Trimming left V 2 bases short and J 7 bases short, with 11 bases between. The CDR3 is CASSQTQYAGYTF. DNA of the CDR3: TGTGCCAGCAGCCAAACGCAGTATGCTGGCTACACCTTC.

This clone has just one count. The rearrangement joins TRBV3-1 (or the pseudogene TRBV3-2) to TRBJ2-7, with D possibly matching TRBD2 (5 bases). Trimming shortened V by 4 bases and J by 2 bases, and 15 bases separated the two germline ends. CDR1 and CDR2 from the germline V gene are LGHDT and YNNKEL (reference sequence). This CDR3 is built from 15 residues. The CDR3: CASSLGVEGTYEQYF. The CDR3 DNA follows: TGTGCCAGCAGCCTGGGAGTAGAGGGCACCTACGAGCAGTACTTC.

The chain couples TRBV11-3 to TRBJ2-1, with 8 positions matching TRBD1. After removal of 5 bases from V and 6 bases from J, the junction contained 12 bases not matched to a gene. Per germline, CDR1 SGHNT and CDR2 YENEEA. This CDR3 has 16 amino acids. The DNA for the CDR3 is TGTGCCAGCAGCGCGGGACAGGCCCCCCGAGGCAATGAGCAGTTCTTC. As protein: CASSAGQAPRGNEQFF.

This chain connects TRBV19 to TRBJ2-1; 7 bases are shared with TRBD2. The CDR3 loop spans 14 amino acids. Germline V CDR1 and CDR2: LNHDA, SQIVND (reference sequence). Trimming removed 5 bases from V and 8 bases from J; junction bases left unmatched: 9. CDR3 residues: CASSGGRALDEQFF. Written as DNA, the CDR3 is TGTGCCAGTAGTGGGGGGAGGGCCCTCGATGAGCAGTTCTTC.

The V call is TRBV12-3 or TRBV12-4, the J call TRBJ1-4; a possible D gene is TRBD1 (5 bases). CDR3 size: 13 residues. V dropped 6 bases and J dropped 7 bases, with 12 bases sitting between them. The CDR3 DNA is TGTGCCAGCAGCCCAGGGCCGATTGAAAAACTGTTTTTT. This encodes CASSPGPIEKLFF.

Only one count was recorded for this clone. The V and J genes are TRBV21-1 and TRBJ2-2; the D call in the table, TRBD2, was not verified against the DNA. TRBV21-1 is noted as a pseudogene. The CDR3 extends over 18 amino acids. The CDR3 DNA is TGTGCCAGCAGTAAAGGACTAGCGGGAGCCAAGAACACCGGGGAGCTGTTTTTT. This encodes CASSKGLAGAKNTGELFF.

The chain is built from TRBV2 and TRBJ2-5; TRBD2 matches at 11 bases. Germline CDR1 is SNHLY and CDR2 is FYNNEI. V gave up 7 bases and J gave up 5 bases; unmatched junction bases: 3. This CDR3 contains 13 residues. As DNA, the CDR3 is TGTGCCAGCACTAGCGGGGGGTGGGAGACCCAGTACTTC. Its protein is CASTSGGWETQYF.

The chain combines TRBV28 with TRBJ1-1, with D possibly TRBD1 on 5 matching bases. There are 13 residues in the CDR3. The ends were cut back, 7 bases at V and 5 bases at J, with 14 bases in the middle. CDR1 and CDR2 (germline): MDHEN, SYDVKM. The CDR3 here is CASKGAGRTEAFF. CDR3 DNA sequence: TGTGCCAGCAAGGGAGCAGGGAGGACTGAAGCTTTCTTT.

V and J are TRBV10-1 and TRBJ1-6; TRBD1 matches 9 bases. CDR1 and CDR2 from the germline V gene are WNHNN and SYGVQD (reference sequence). The CDR3 totals 14 residues. V lost 8 bases and J lost 7; bases outside the gene matches: 6. CDR3 sequence reads: CASLHGTGNSPLHF. CDR3 bases: TGCGCCAGCCTACATGGGACAGGGAATTCACCCCTCCACTTT.

The CDR3 bases are TGCAGCCTACTACCGAACATTCAGTACTTC. Translating it yields CSLLPNIQYF. The chain links TRBV29-1 to TRBJ2-4; D unclear. Germline V gene data show CDR1 as SQVTM and CDR2 as ANQGSEA. CDR3 length: 10 amino acids. Trimming pared 8 bases from V and 7 bases from J, leaving 9 bases between.

V gene TRBV24-1 combines with J gene TRBJ2-2; TRBD1 is a possible D gene (6 bases). Looked up from germline, CDR1 is KGHDR and CDR2 is SFDVKD. Trimming removed 7 bases from V and 5 bases from J, with 13 bases in between. CDR3 length equals 14 residues. CDR3 protein: CATRVQGPTGELFF. The CDR3 nucleotides are TGTGCCACCAGGGTACAGGGACCAACCGGGGAGCTGTTTTTT.